Each of the 20 T cell receptor beta chains below was sequenced from the same sample in a study of cytomegalovirus exposure and HLA in healthy donors. The PCR used 60 Vbeta and 13 Jbeta primers. This table comes from immunoSEQ multiplex PCR, and its TCRdb copy is limited to in-frame clones, with some not included. The sample includes 70,000 to 95,000 clones, approximately 76% of them seen just once. The sample was PBMCs. These TCRs come from a man aged 25-45 years in good health and CMV-seropositive.

This chain connects TRBV28 to TRBJ2-1; 13 nucleotides match TRBD2. Germline lookup yields CDR1 MDHEN and CDR2 SYDVKM. Losses at the gene ends were 4 bases for V and 7 bases for J; bases not matched to a gene: 7. This CDR3 region has 16 residues. CDR3 region: CASSSPGTSGANEQFF. CDR3 coding DNA: TGTGCCAGCAGTTCACCCGGGACTAGCGGGGCAAATGAGCAGTTCTTC.

This clone was observed a few times. J is TRBJ1-1 and V is TRBV6-5; perhaps TRBD1 as D (5 bases). Trimming cost V 3 bases and J 1 base, with 9 bases left between them. The CDR3 runs 14 residues. CDR1 is MNHEY, CDR2 SVGAGI, per germline. Here the CDR3 DNA reads TGTGCCAGCAGTTATTACAGGTCGAACACTGAAGCTTTCTTT. It codes for CASSYYRSNTEAFF.

The gene calls are TRBV6-1 and TRBJ2-3, with 10 bases that match TRBD2. J was trimmed by 3 bases and V by 7 bases; bases with no gene match: 7. The germline V gene has CDR1 MNHNS and CDR2 SASEGT. The CDR3 has 15 residues. This CDR3 reads CASKQRGGSTDTQYF. The CDR3, as DNA: TGTGCCAGCAAACAGCGGGGGGGATCGACAGATACGCAGTATTTT.

This rearrangement joins TRBV7-9 to TRBJ2-7; possibly TRBD1 for D (5 bases). V lost 7 bases and J 1 base, leaving 11 bases between the germline ends. This CDR3 is 13 amino acids long. Looked up from germline, CDR1 is SEHNR and CDR2 is FQNEAQ (reference sequence). The CDR3 nucleotides are TGTGCCAGCAAGATGGCAGGGTCCTACGAGCAGTACTTC. Protein sequence: CASKMAGSYEQYF.

This clone has just a few counts. This chain connects TRBV27 to TRBJ1-4, with 8 bases aligning to TRBD1. The J segment lost 5 bases and the V segment lost 3 bases, leaving 5 bases of the junction unmatched. Germline V gene sequence: CDR1 MNHEY, CDR2 SMNVEV (reference sequence). CDR3 size: 15 residues. CDR3 sequence: CASSLNRGINEKLFF. The CDR3 DNA follows: TGTGCCAGCAGTTTGAACAGGGGGATAAATGAAAAACTGTTTTTT.

The V and J genes are TRBV5-1 and TRBJ2-7; 9 nucleotides match TRBD1. The junction had 3 bases not matched to a gene; V was cut back by 0 bases and J by 5 bases. Germline CDR1 and CDR2: SGHRS and YFSETQ. The CDR3 runs to 14 residues. The CDR3 sequence: CASSLAGTGNEQYF. Here the CDR3 DNA reads TGCGCCAGCAGCTTGGCCGGGACAGGGAACGAGCAGTACTTC.

The rearrangement joins TRBV2 to TRBJ2-7; D might be TRBD2 (5 bases). Trimming stripped 7 bases from V and 3 bases from J, with 10 bases between. The CDR3 has 12 residues. CDR1 and CDR2 (germline): SNHLY, FYNNEI. The CDR3 region has the DNA TGTGCCAGCATCGGAGAGGGCTACGAGCAGTACTTC. Translating gives CASIGEGYEQYF.

This chain joins TRBV6-1 and TRBJ1-2; D uncertain. The germline V gene has CDR1 MNHNS and CDR2 SASEGT. CDR3 size: 14 residues. V was clipped by 4 bases and J by 5 bases, with 14 bases between them. For the CDR3, the DNA is TGTGCCAGCAGTGGACCTCTAGGAGGATATGGCTACACCTTC. Protein sequence: CASSGPLGGYGYTF.

CDR3 coding DNA: TGCAGCGTCCCCATGACTAGCGGGGGCGGTGAGCAGTTCTTC. Translated, it gives CSVPMTSGGGEQFF. The rearrangement joins TRBV29-1 to TRBJ2-1; 12 bases are a match to TRBD2. In germline, CDR1 is SQVTM, CDR2 ANQGSEA. The CDR3 sequence is 14 residues long. V was clipped by 6 bases and J by 9 bases; unmatched bases: 9.

The V call is TRBV6-1, the J call TRBJ2-7, with D unresolved. The V gene lost 2 bases and the J gene lost 9 bases, with 26 bases spanning the gap. Germline V lookup: CDR1 MNHNS, CDR2 SASEGT. This CDR3 comprises 17 residues. The CDR3 sequence: CASSEFLLSVNLRRQYF. The CDR3 DNA reads TGTGCCAGCAGTGAATTTTTATTGTCGGTAAATCTCCGTAGGCAGTACTTC.

Concerning this clone itself: Other DNA sequences in this specimen translate into the identical CDR3. The rearrangement joins TRBV2 to TRBJ1-6; 8 nucleotides agree with TRBD1. CDR3 length: 15 residues. Trimming at V came to 5 bases and at J to 6 bases, leaving 6 bases not matched to a gene. The germline V gene has CDR1 SNHLY and CDR2 FYNNEI. The DNA of the CDR3 is TGTGCCAGCAGTAGGACAGGGATCTCTAATTCACCCCTCCACTTT. Translation: CASSRTGISNSPLHF.

This clone was found once. The J gene is TRBJ2-2, the V gene TRBV4-2; TRBD1 might be the D (5 bases). CDR3 length equals 17 residues. Germline CDR1 and CDR2: LGHNA and YNFKEQ. V lost 0 bases, J lost 3 bases, and 14 bases lay in between. The CDR3 is CASSQDRVQGYTGELFF. DNA of the CDR3: TGTGCCAGCAGCCAAGATAGGGTTCAGGGATACACCGGGGAGCTGTTTTTT.

This chain links TRBV6-1 with TRBJ2-2, with D perhaps TRBD2 (5 bases). This CDR3 has 15 residues. Germline V gene data show CDR1 as MNHNS and CDR2 as SASEGT. V lost 4 bases, J lost 1 base, and 10 bases lay in between. In DNA form, the CDR3 reads TGTGCCAGCAGTGTAGAGACTATGAACACCGGGGAGCTGTTTTTT. This encodes CASSVETMNTGELFF.

This clone was counted only a few times. DNA for the CDR3: TGCGCCAGCAGCCCCAGGTCTCTAGCGGGGGGGCCGCGGGTCTACGAGCAGTACTTC. Translation: CASSPRSLAGGPRVYEQYF. The chain uses TRBV4-1 and TRBJ2-7; 12 positions match TRBD2. V shed 4 bases, J shed 3 bases, and the junction held 16 bases outside the gene matches. The CDR3 length is 19 residues. Germline V gene data show CDR1 as MGHRA and CDR2 as YSYEKL.

The J gene is TRBJ2-2, the V gene TRBV5-5; TRBD1 might be the D (5 bases). The CDR3 length is 15 residues. V dropped 0 bases and J dropped 0 bases, with 6 bases sitting between them. Germline lookup yields CDR1 SGHKS and CDR2 YYEKEE (reference sequence). CDR3 sequence reads: CASSLGTTNTGELFF. The CDR3, as DNA: TGTGCCAGCAGCTTGGGGACAACGAACACCGGGGAGCTGTTTTTT.

CDR3 sequence (DNA): TGTGCCAGCTCAGGGCAGGATAATTCACCCCTCCACTTT. Its protein product is CASSGQDNSPLHF. The J gene is TRBJ1-6, the V gene TRBV18, with unresolved D. Germline V CDR1 and CDR2: KGHSH, LQKENI. The CDR3 is 13 residues long. V was clipped by 5 bases and J by 5 bases, with 7 bases between them.

The chain uses TRBV28 and TRBJ2-1; 10 bases align to TRBD2. The CDR3 contains 16 residues. With 6 bases clipped from V and 11 bases from J, the junction kept 16 bases outside the gene matches. Germline CDR1 is MDHEN and CDR2 is SYDVKM. In nucleotides, the CDR3 is TGTGCCAGCAGCCTCTCGGGACTAGCGAAGGTGGGGAAGCAGTTCTTC. It specifies CASSLSGLAKVGKQFF.

V is TRBV5-1 and J is TRBJ1-2; 8 nucleotides align to TRBD1. The length of the CDR3 is 14 residues. CDR1 is SGHRS, CDR2 YFSETQ, per germline. Trimming took 3 bases from V and 8 from J; bases not matched to a gene: 9. In DNA, the CDR3 is TGCGCCAGCAGCTCCCTAGACAGGGGAGGGGGCTACACCTTC. Amino acids: CASSSLDRGGGYTF.

The rearrangement links TRBV6-5 to TRBJ2-7, with a tentative D call TRBD1 (5 bases). Trimming removed 5 bases from V and 2 bases from J, with 10 bases in between. CDR1 MNHEY and CDR2 SVGAGI come from the germline V gene. This CDR3 region has 13 residues. The CDR3 DNA is TGTGCCAGCAGTGAAGTAGGGGCCTACGAGCAGTACTTC. It is translated as CASSEVGAYEQYF.

This clone showed up just a few times. The rearrangement links TRBV4-2 to TRBJ1-1, with D hard to call. Trimming cost V 3 bases and J 0 bases, with 5 bases left between them. This CDR3 is built from 13 residues. The germline V gene has CDR1 LGHNA and CDR2 YNFKEQ. The CDR3 DNA reads as TGTGCCAGCAGCCATACGGTGAACACTGAAGCTTTCTTT. Residues: CASSHTVNTEAFF.